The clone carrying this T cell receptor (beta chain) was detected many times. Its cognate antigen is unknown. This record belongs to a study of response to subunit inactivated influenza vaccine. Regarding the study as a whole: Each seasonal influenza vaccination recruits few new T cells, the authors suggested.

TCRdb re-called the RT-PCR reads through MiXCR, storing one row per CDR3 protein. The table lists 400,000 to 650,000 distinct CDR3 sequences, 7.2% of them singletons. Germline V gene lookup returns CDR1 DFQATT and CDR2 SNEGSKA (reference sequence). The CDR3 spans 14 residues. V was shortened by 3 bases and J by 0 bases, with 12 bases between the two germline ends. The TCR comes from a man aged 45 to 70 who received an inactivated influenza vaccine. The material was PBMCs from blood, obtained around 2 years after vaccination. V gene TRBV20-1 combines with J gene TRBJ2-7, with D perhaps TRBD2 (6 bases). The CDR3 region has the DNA TGCAGTGCTAGCAATCCCGGGGGCTCCTACGAGCAGTACTTC. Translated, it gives CSASNPGGSYEQYF.